The 26 T cell receptor beta chains below come from one sample, sequenced in a study of blood T cell repertoires in COVID-19. TCRdb keeps only in-frame clones here, not all; method: immunoSEQ multiplex PCR. This table has 260,000 or so clones, 82% appearing once. What was sequenced was peripheral blood. The receptor set was obtained from a woman in her 70s with acute or convalescent COVID-19.

V and J are TRBV30 and TRBJ1-6, with 7 positions matching TRBD1. The CDR3 extends over 17 amino acids. V shed 4 bases and J 2 bases; nucleotides not matched to a gene: 11. CDR1 is GTSNPN and CDR2 is SVGIG in the germline V gene (reference sequence). The CDR3 DNA sequence: TGTGCCTGGACAGGGGGGCAGGGAATCACCTATAATTCACCCCTCCACTTT. As protein: CAWTGGQGITYNSPLHF.

This chain joins TRBV18 and TRBJ2-2; 7 nucleotides match TRBD1. After removal of 1 base from V and 0 bases from J, the junction contained 5 bases not matched to a gene. This CDR3 comprises 17 residues. CDR1 and CDR2 from the germline V gene are KGHSH and LQKENI. CDR3: CASSPRRQGTNTGELFF. CDR3 sequence (DNA): TGTGCCAGCTCACCACGTCGACAGGGAACGAACACCGGGGAGCTGTTTTTT.

In this sample, this clone turned up once. The V call is TRBV4-2, the J call TRBJ1-2; D is unclear. CDR3 size: 16 residues. V dropped 0 bases and J dropped 4 bases, with 15 bases sitting between them. CDR1 and CDR2 from the germline V gene are LGHNA and YNFKEQ. CDR3 DNA: TGTGCCAGCAGCCAAGATGGTACAAGTGTGGTCTATGGCTACACCTTC. Amino acids: CASSQDGTSVVYGYTF.

The V gene is TRBV19, the J gene TRBJ1-2; no clear D gene. Germline V gene lookup returns CDR1 LNHDA and CDR2 SQIVND (reference sequence). V was trimmed by 7 bases and J by 4 bases, leaving 13 bases between them. The CDR3 is made up of 13 amino acids. The CDR3 here is CASNGEGGYGYTF. CDR3 DNA sequence: TGTGCCAGTAACGGCGAGGGCGGCTATGGCTACACCTTC.

The chain joins TRBV5-1 to TRBJ2-1; 13 bases match TRBD2. V lost 5 bases to trimming and J lost 10 bases; unmatched junction nucleotides: 12. The CDR3 is 16 amino acids. Germline CDR1 reads SGHRS; CDR2 reads YFSETQ. The CDR3 region has the DNA TGCGCCAGCAGTCCCCAAACTAGCGGGGGGGCCCAGGAGCAGTTCTTC. It encodes CASSPQTSGGAQEQFF.

This chain links TRBV7-9 with TRBJ1-6, with 7 nucleotides matching TRBD1. The germline CDR1 and CDR2 sequences are SEHNR and FQNEAQ (reference sequence). This CDR3 spans 13 amino acids. The V gene end was trimmed by 5 bases and the J gene end by 8 bases; junction bases not matched to a gene: 3. The CDR3 protein is CASSLTGDSPLHF. The CDR3 DNA follows: TGTGCCAGCAGCCTCACAGGGGATTCACCCCTCCACTTT. Complete variable domain (other parts from reference TRBV7-9 and TRBJ1-6): DTGVSQNPRHKITKRGQNVTFRCDPISEHNRLYWYRQTLGQGPEFLTYFQNEAQLEKSRLLSDRFSAERPKGSFSTLEIQRTEQGDSAMYLCASSLTGDSPLHFGNGTRLTVT.

This chain's CDR3 is CASSLPPSPLHF. The CDR3 DNA follows: TGTGCCAGCAGTCTCCCCCCCTCGCCCCTCCACTTT. The gene calls are TRBV28 and TRBJ1-6; D is uncertain. Trimming shortened V by 5 bases and J by 13 bases, and 12 bases separated the two germline ends. Germline-derived CDR1 and CDR2 are MDHEN and SYDVKM. The CDR3 is 12 amino acids.

This rearrangement joins TRBV7-2 to TRBJ1-6; tentatively, D is TRBD1 (5 bases). Germline CDR1 is SGHTA and CDR2 is FQGNSA. The CDR3 has 14 amino acids. The V gene lost 1 base and the J gene lost 6 bases, with 7 bases spanning the gap. The DNA for the CDR3 is TGTGCCAGCAGCTTAGAACAGGTTAATTCACCCCTCCACTTT. Its translation is CASSLEQVNSPLHF.

Here the CDR3 reads CASSQRAGAIDGYTF. The CDR3 DNA reads TGTGCCAGCAGCCAGAGGGCGGGGGCAATTGATGGCTACACCTTC. J is TRBJ1-2 and V is TRBV7-2; a weak D match, TRBD1 (6 bases). The CDR3 contains 15 residues. From germline, CDR1 is SGHTA and CDR2 FQGNSA. V was trimmed by 5 bases and J by 6 bases, leaving 19 bases between them.

This chain's CDR3 is CASSQGRQSPLHF. The CDR3 nucleotides read TGTGCCAGTAGCCAGGGGCGACAATCACCCCTCCACTTT. The genes are TRBV19 and TRBJ1-6; D may be TRBD1 (6 bases). Looked up from germline, CDR1 is LNHDA and CDR2 is SQIVND (reference sequence). V was pared by 6 bases and J by 10 bases, with 13 bases between. The CDR3 has 13 residues.

This clone was seen only once. The gene calls are TRBV7-2 and TRBJ2-3, with D unresolved. From germline, CDR1 is SGHTA and CDR2 FQGNSA. The ends were cut back, 5 bases at V and 3 bases at J, with 6 bases in the middle. The CDR3 spans 12 residues. The CDR3 is CASSTRTDTQYF. CDR3 in DNA: TGTGCCAGCAGCACCCGGACAGATACGCAGTATTTT.

The table lists this clone with a count of one. The CDR3 is CASRPGTGEREKLFF. The CDR3 nucleotides are TGTGCCAGCAGACCTGGAACAGGCGAGAGGGAAAAACTGTTTTTT. This sequence joins TRBV7-8 and TRBJ1-4, with D possibly matching TRBD1 (5 bases). The CDR3 contains 15 residues. CDR1 and CDR2 (germline): SGHVS, FQNEAQ. Trimming cost V 6 bases and J 8 bases, with 19 bases left between them.

The CDR3 protein is CASRAGTTGNTIYF. CDR3 bases: TGTGCCAGCAGGGCAGGGACTACTGGAAACACCATATATTTT. J is TRBJ1-3 and V is TRBV6-5; D is possibly TRBD1 (5 bases). The CDR3 covers 14 residues. Germline CDR1 is MNHEY and CDR2 is SVGAGI. Trimming stripped 6 bases from V and 2 bases from J, with 11 bases between.

This sequence joins TRBV24-1 and TRBJ1-1, with D uncertain. The CDR3 spans 13 residues. Trimming took 2 bases from V and 1 from J, leaving 4 bases between them. Germline lookup yields CDR1 KGHDR and CDR2 SFDVKD. The CDR3 is CATSDWRNTEAFF. In DNA, the CDR3 is TGTGCCACCAGTGATTGGAGGAACACTGAAGCTTTCTTT.

J is TRBJ1-1 and V is TRBV29-1; maybe TRBD1 (5 bases). The germline V and J ends were trimmed by 0 bases and 5 bases, with 13 bases remaining between them. Germline V gene data show CDR1 as SQVTM and CDR2 as ANQGSEA. The CDR3 length is 14 residues. DNA for the CDR3: TGCAGCGTTGAAGAGGGTCCGGGGGGGACTGAAGCTTTCTTT. As protein: CSVEEGPGGTEAFF.

CDR3 coding DNA: TGTGCCTGGAGTGGGGTCGGGCGGGCTGAAAAACTGTTTTTT. Protein sequence: CAWSGVGRAEKLFF. V gene TRBV30 combines with J gene TRBJ1-4; no firm D call. Per the germline V gene, CDR1 is GTSNPN and CDR2 is SVGIG (reference sequence). V gave up 1 base and J gave up 7 bases, with 13 bases separating them. The CDR3 spans 14 residues.

The rearrangement joins TRBV5-4 to TRBJ2-7; maybe TRBD1 (5 bases). This CDR3 is 14 amino acids long. Germline CDR1 SGHNT, CDR2 YYREEE (reference sequence). V shed 0 bases and J shed 0 bases, with 7 bases lying between them. The CDR3 DNA is TGTGCCAGCAGCTTGGGGACACTCTCCTACGAGCAGTACTTC. It codes for CASSLGTLSYEQYF. The full variable domain, completed using reference TRBV5-4 and TRBJ2-7, is ETGVTQSPTHLIKTRGQQVTLRCSSQSGHNTVSWYQQALGQGPQFIFQYYREEENGRGNFPPRFSGLQFPNYSSELNVNALELDDSALYLCASSLGTLSYEQYFGPGTRLTVT.

The V gene is TRBV29-1, the J gene TRBJ2-1, with 7 bases aligning to TRBD1. This CDR3 comprises 13 residues. CDR1 SQVTM and CDR2 ANQGSEA come from the germline V gene. V trimming: 6 bases; J trimming: 3 bases; junction bases outside the gene matches: 5. The CDR3 sequence: CSVQGPRYNEQFF. The CDR3 nucleotides are TGCAGCGTACAGGGGCCCCGCTACAATGAGCAGTTCTTC.

This clone was detected many times. The rearrangement joins TRBV5-8 to TRBJ2-7; 7 nucleotides line up with TRBD1. J gave up 4 bases and V 4 bases, and 14 bases lay outside the gene matches. This CDR3 is 16 amino acids long. Germline V CDR1 and CDR2: SGHTS, YDEGEE. In DNA form, the CDR3 reads TGTGCCAGCAGCCGCGGACAGGCCCTCCTTGGGTACGAGCAGTACTTC. As protein: CASSRGQALLGYEQYF.

This clone was detected a few times. The chain carries TRBV2 and TRBJ1-4; D is possibly TRBD1 (5 bases). The CDR3 has 12 residues. Germline V CDR1 and CDR2: SNHLY, FYNNEI. V was trimmed by 9 bases and J by 4 bases, leaving 9 bases between them. CDR3 residues: CASRRGNEKLFF. The CDR3 nucleotides read TGTGCCAGTCGAAGGGGTAATGAAAAACTGTTTTTT.

Concerning this clone itself: Distinct nucleotide sequences in the sample also encode this CDR3. This chain uses TRBV18 with TRBJ1-1; a weak D match, TRBD1 (6 bases). The CDR3 length is 13 residues. The germline V gene has CDR1 KGHSH and CDR2 LQKENI. V dropped 6 bases and J dropped 1 base, with 9 bases sitting between them. The CDR3 DNA sequence: TGTGCCAGCTCTCAACAGGGGAACACTGAAGCTTTCTTT. Its translation is CASSQQGNTEAFF.

The rearrangement links TRBV5-4 to TRBJ2-1, with D possibly TRBD2 on 8 matching bases. Germline V CDR1 and CDR2: SGHNT, YYREEE (reference sequence). CDR3 length equals 14 residues. V dropped 6 bases and J dropped 8 bases, with 18 bases sitting between them. The CDR3 DNA reads as TGTGCCAGCAACAGGGGTAGCGGGGCCGATGAGCAGTTCTTC. Translation: CASNRGSGADEQFF.

This chain connects TRBV7-6 to TRBJ1-2, with a possible D match to TRBD1 (5 bases). Germline assignment: CDR1 SGHVS and CDR2 FNYEAQ. CDR3 length equals 15 residues. V lost 4 bases and J 4 bases, leaving 16 bases between the germline ends. CDR3 sequence reads: CASSSTMGRVYGYTF. CDR3 in DNA: TGTGCCAGCAGCTCGACGATGGGCAGGGTCTATGGCTACACCTTC.

This chain connects TRBV18 to TRBJ1-1; D remains ambiguous. Germline CDR1 reads KGHSH; CDR2 reads LQKENI. CDR3 length: 16 amino acids. V lost 3 bases, J lost 0 bases, and 14 bases lay in between. CDR3 bases: TGTGCCAGCTCACCCCTCATCCGGGGTATGAACACTGAAGCTTTCTTT. It translates to CASSPLIRGMNTEAFF. Full variable domain (rest looked up from reference TRBV18 and TRBJ1-1): NAGVMQNPRHLVRRRGQEARLRCSPMKGHSHVYWYRQLPEEGLKFMVYLQKENIIDESGMPKERFSAEFPKEGPSILRIQQVVRGDSAAYFCASSPLIRGMNTEAFFGQGTRLTVV.

This clone was counted only a few times. The chain has TRBV4-3 and TRBJ1-2, with 7 nucleotides matching TRBD1. J gave up 5 bases and V 0 bases, and 9 bases lay outside the gene matches. CDR3 size: 16 residues. Germline-derived CDR1 and CDR2 are LGHNA and YSLEER. CDR3 amino acids: CASSQDNPTGAYGYTF. The CDR3, as DNA: TGCGCCAGCAGCCAAGATAATCCCACAGGGGCATATGGCTACACCTTC.

This rearrangement joins TRBV19 to TRBJ1-1; 10 nucleotides line up with TRBD1. Germline values: CDR1 LNHDA, CDR2 SQIVND (reference sequence). After removal of 7 bases from V and 3 bases from J, the junction contained 5 bases not matched to a gene. The CDR3 spans 14 residues. The CDR3 DNA reads TGTGCCAGTACCCTGGACAGGGGGTACACTGAAGCTTTCTTT. Amino acid sequence: CASTLDRGYTEAFF.